The subject of this entry is one TCR beta chain. Its antigen is not yet known. Within one base of it there is no much larger clone, and no base qualities were kept. The record originates from a study of T cell changes during pregnancy in multiple sclerosis (dated by TCRdb to about 2019). Notes on the research overall: Changes in the T cell repertoire over the course of pregnancy were examined in this study in women with multiple sclerosis.

Library creation used the immunoSEQ multiplex PCR assay. The clones in this table, taken by TCRdb from immuneACCESS, are in-frame only. Not every clone is retained; where verified, under half of the shortfall comes from an unresolved V gene, and the cause of the rest is unknown. This sample has roughly 58,000 clones in its table, and about nine tenths of those were observed once. About 0.15% of the sample is taken by the ten largest. The TCR sequence derives from a female donor in good health, enrolled as a control in a pregnancy study. The specimen was CD4+ T cells from peripheral blood mononuclear cells, collected after pregnancy.

The CDR3 region has the sequence CASSSRGGTGATGELFF. The DNA reads TGTGCCAGCAGCTCCCGCGGGGGGACAGGGGCCACCGGGGAGCTGTTTTTT. The rearrangement combines TRBV7-3 with TRBJ2-2; TRBD1 agrees with 10 junctional bases. Germline trimming: 4 bases from V, 4 bases from J; junction bases outside gene matches: 9. Inclusive of the bounding cysteine and phenylalanine, the CDR3 is 17 residues long. Only CDR3 DNA is held: 51 bases, read in frame from base 1. The germline V gene supplies CDR1 SGHTA and CDR2 FQGTGA.